Sequencing of this T cell receptor (beta chain) was carried out in a study of cytomegalovirus exposure and HLA in healthy donors. Study results and caveats: When the data were analyzed later, several of the most significant clusters appeared to be linked to common viral pathogens. TCR sequences were mostly rare, though some public TCRs occurred in many donors. Within the data, a cluster of highly shared sequence variants was likely a sequencing artifact. As immune exposure information, only CMV serostatus was available.

Amplification used 60 Vbeta primers and 13 Jbeta primers. Method: immunoSEQ multiplex PCR; TCRdb's copy keeps in-frame clones and lacks some. The sample has fewer than 150,000 clones; under 85% are singletons. The CDR3 totals 15 residues. V was clipped by 1 base and J by 8 bases; unmatched bases: 7. Germline values: CDR1 SGHRS, CDR2 YFSETQ. As regards this clone: The antigen is undetermined.

Sequenced material: PBMCs. The chain couples TRBV5-1 to TRBJ2-1; 9 positions match TRBD2. This sequence was found in a woman aged 45 to 65 in good health and CMV-seropositive. The CDR3 is CASSLFGGGADEQFF. CDR3 nucleotides: TGCGCCAGCAGCTTGTTTGGCGGGGGGGCGGATGAGCAGTTCTTC. The complete variable domain, with remaining parts taken from reference TRBV5-1 and TRBJ2-1, reads KAGVTQTPRYLIKTRGQQVTLSCSPISGHRSVSWYQQTPGQGLQFLFEYFSETQRNKGNFPGRFSGRQFSNSRSEMNVSTLELGDSALYLCASSLFGGGADEQFFGPGTRLTVL.